This is a list of T cell receptor beta chains from one sample in a study of STAT5B mutations in CD4+ large granular lymphocyte leukemia. Measured with immunoSEQ multiplex PCR; TCRdb has only the in-frame clones, and not every one. Of about 38,000 clones listed, 75% to 85% are singletons. Source material: CD4+ T cells from blood buffy coats. All receptors come from a human donor in good health. CDR3s include the opening cysteine and the closing phenylalanine or tryptophan. D genes are given only for firm matches. Clone size is given for some rows only: seen once, a few or many times, or a class if the clone is expanded.

d_gene: .
v_gene: TRBV15
abundance: .
j_gene: TRBJ2-5
CDR3aa: CATSNRQVQETQYF
CDR3nt: TGTGCCACCAGCAATCGGCAGGTCCAAGAGACCCAGTACTTC

d_gene: TRBD1
v_gene: TRBV2
abundance: few
j_gene: TRBJ1-5
CDR3aa: CASTSDRVVGQPQHF
CDR3nt: TGTGCCAGCACTAGCGACAGGGTAGTCGGTCAGCCCCAGCATTTT

d_gene: TRBD2
v_gene: TRBV18
abundance: .
j_gene: TRBJ2-7
CDR3aa: CASSPGGGYEQYF
CDR3nt: TGTGCCAGCTCCCCGGGGGGTGGCTACGAGCAGTACTTC

d_gene: TRBD2
v_gene: TRBV29-1
abundance: .
j_gene: TRBJ2-5
CDR3aa: CSVSGRVQETQYF
CDR3nt: TGCAGCGTTTCTGGGAGGGTACAGGAGACCCAGTACTTC

d_gene: TRBD1
v_gene: TRBV5-1
abundance: few
j_gene: TRBJ2-2
CDR3aa: CASSSGTVRSGELFF
CDR3nt: TGCGCCAGCAGCTCAGGGACAGTAAGGTCCGGGGAGCTGTTTTTT

d_gene: TRBD1
v_gene: TRBV18
abundance: .
j_gene: TRBJ2-7
CDR3aa: CASSPTGGAEYEQYF
CDR3nt: TGTGCCAGCTCGCCGACAGGGGGCGCCGAATACGAGCAGTACTTC

d_gene: .
v_gene: TRBV2
abundance: few
j_gene: TRBJ2-2
CDR3aa: CASSAGGYGELFF
CDR3nt: TGTGCCAGCAGTGCGGGGGGCTACGGGGAGCTGTTTTTT

d_gene: .
v_gene: TRBV5-1
abundance: .
j_gene: TRBJ2-5
CDR3aa: CASSLSGNQETQYF
CDR3nt: TGCGCCAGCAGTTTGTCGGGGAACCAAGAGACCCAGTACTTC

d_gene: .
v_gene: TRBV7-6
abundance: .
j_gene: TRBJ1-4
CDR3aa: CASSLALAGAGEKLFF
CDR3nt: TGTGCCAGCAGCTTAGCCCTTGCAGGGGCGGGGGAAAAACTGTTTTTT

d_gene: .
v_gene: TRBV18
abundance: .
j_gene: TRBJ1-6
CDR3aa: CASSRGEGNSPLHF
CDR3nt: TGTGCCAGCTCAAGGGGAGAAGGTAATTCACCCCTCCACTTT

d_gene: .
v_gene: TRBV7-2
abundance: .
j_gene: TRBJ1-2
CDR3aa: CASSSGARGGNGYTF
CDR3nt: TGTGCCAGCAGCTCAGGGGCTAGAGGGGGGAATGGCTACACCTTC

d_gene: .
v_gene: TRBV6-5
abundance: .
j_gene: TRBJ2-7
CDR3aa: CASSYSGEQYF
CDR3nt: TGTGCCAGCAGTTATTCGGGGGAGCAGTACTTC

d_gene: .
v_gene: TRBV2
abundance: few
j_gene: TRBJ2-2
CDR3aa: CASSGLLRTGELFF
CDR3nt: TGTGCCAGCAGTGGACTCCTTAGGACCGGGGAGCTGTTTTTT

d_gene: TRBD2
v_gene: TRBV18
abundance: .
j_gene: TRBJ2-2
CDR3aa: CASSSRLAGQTGELFF
CDR3nt: TGTGCCAGCTCATCCAGACTAGCGGGTCAAACCGGGGAGCTGTTTTTT

d_gene: .
v_gene: TRBV7-9
abundance: few
j_gene: TRBJ1-2
CDR3aa: CASSPEEGGYTF
CDR3nt: TGTGCCAGCAGCCCAGAGGAGGGCGGCTACACCTTC

d_gene: TRBD1
v_gene: TRBV18
abundance: .
j_gene: TRBJ1-5
CDR3aa: CASSPPGQGLYRDQPQHF
CDR3nt: TGTGCCAGCTCACCACCCGGACAGGGGCTATATAGGGATCAGCCCCAGCATTTT

d_gene: TRBD1
v_gene: TRBV4-1
abundance: few
j_gene: TRBJ2-7
CDR3aa: CASSQDPRQGAGEQYF
CDR3nt: TGCGCCAGCAGCCAAGATCCGAGACAGGGGGCCGGCGAGCAGTACTTC

d_gene: TRBD1
v_gene: TRBV25-1
abundance: .
j_gene: TRBJ2-3
CDR3aa: CASSEYGGTGADTQYF
CDR3nt: TGTGCCAGCAGTGAATATGGCGGGACAGGGGCAGATACGCAGTATTTT

d_gene: .
v_gene: TRBV6-5
abundance: .
j_gene: TRBJ2-7
CDR3aa: CASSYGADYEQYF
CDR3nt: TGTGCCAGCAGTTACGGAGCAGACTACGAGCAGTACTTC

d_gene: .
v_gene: TRBV9
abundance: .
j_gene: TRBJ2-1
CDR3aa: CASSNRLGAVNEQFF
CDR3nt: TGTGCCAGCAGCAACAGACTAGGGGCAGTCAATGAGCAGTTCTTC

d_gene: .
v_gene: TRBV5-5
abundance: .
j_gene: TRBJ2-3
CDR3aa: CASSLEDTQYF
CDR3nt: TGTGCCAGCAGCTTGGAGGATACGCAGTATTTT

d_gene: .
v_gene: TRBV6-4
abundance: once
j_gene: TRBJ1-4
CDR3aa: CASRGFYKKLFF
CDR3nt: TGTGCCAGCAGGGGGTTCTATAAAAAACTGTTTTTT

d_gene: .
v_gene: TRBV5-1
abundance: .
j_gene: TRBJ2-7
CDR3aa: CASSLTHYEQYF
CDR3nt: TGCGCCAGCAGCTTGACGCACTACGAGCAGTACTTC

d_gene: .
v_gene: TRBV5-1
abundance: .
j_gene: TRBJ2-1
CDR3aa: CASREDNEQFF
CDR3nt: TGCGCCAGCAGGGAAGACAATGAGCAGTTCTTC

d_gene: .
v_gene: TRBV10-3
abundance: .
j_gene: TRBJ2-7
CDR3aa: CAISESTDGEQYF
CDR3nt: TGTGCCATCAGTGAGTCGACTGACGGGGAGCAGTACTTC

d_gene: .
v_gene: TRBV7-9
abundance: few
j_gene: TRBJ2-5
CDR3aa: CASSLNQGLGETQYF
CDR3nt: TGTGCCAGCAGCTTGAACCAGGGGTTGGGAGAGACCCAGTACTTC

d_gene: TRBD2
v_gene: TRBV9
abundance: .
j_gene: TRBJ2-1
CDR3aa: CASSVEGLAGGRSSYNEQFF
CDR3nt: TGTGCCAGCAGCGTAGAGGGACTAGCGGGAGGGAGGAGCTCCTACAATGAGCAGTTCTTC

d_gene: .
v_gene: TRBV18
abundance: .
j_gene: TRBJ1-5
CDR3aa: CASSPGSAGDQPQHF
CDR3nt: TGTGCCAGCTCACCGGGCTCTGCGGGGGATCAGCCCCAGCATTTT

d_gene: .
v_gene: TRBV18
abundance: .
j_gene: TRBJ2-1
CDR3aa: CASSPPLSGAPHNEQFF
CDR3nt: TGTGCCAGCTCACCACCGTTATCGGGGGCCCCTCACAATGAGCAGTTCTTC

d_gene: TRBD1
v_gene: TRBV18
abundance: .
j_gene: TRBJ2-7
CDR3aa: CASSPLGQGGHEQYF
CDR3nt: TGTGCCAGCTCACCACTGGGACAGGGTGGTCACGAGCAGTACTTC

d_gene: TRBD2
v_gene: TRBV4-1
abundance: .
j_gene: TRBJ2-1
CDR3aa: CASSQTISGSYNEQFF
CDR3nt: TGCGCCAGCAGCCAGACCATTAGCGGGAGTTACAATGAGCAGTTCTTC

d_gene: .
v_gene: TRBV7-2
abundance: .
j_gene: TRBJ1-1
CDR3aa: CASRGPGTEAFF
CDR3nt: TGTGCCAGCCGTGGTCCGGGCACTGAAGCTTTCTTT